This T cell receptor (beta chain) was retrieved from a study of shared clonotypes between healthy human individuals. About the study: Per-donor plates numbered three CD4 naive, three CD4 memory, two CD8 naive and one CD8 memory.

Comments on this clone: As yet, its antigen is unknown.

The CDR3 loop spans 16 amino acids. From germline, CDR1 is LGHNA and CDR2 YNFKEQ. With 4 bases removed from V and 5 bases from J, the gap between germline ends came to 18 bases. TCRdb keeps only in-frame clones here, not all; method: immunoSEQ multiplex PCR. Of over a million clones listed, approximately 80% are singletons. Findings and limits, study-wide: Clonotype sharing among donors was expected to depend on sequencing depth.

The rearrangement joins TRBV4-2 to TRBJ2-1, with a possible D match to TRBD2 (6 bases). Material: memory CD4+ T cells from PBMCs. Subset specified: CD45RA-negative fraction. The sequence came from a man younger than 35 in good health. Some clones in this sample may be carry-over from other donors' samples. The CDR3 reads CASSRRVAESHNEQFF. In DNA, the CDR3 is TGTGCCAGCAGCCGCCGAGTAGCGGAATCTCACAATGAGCAGTTCTTC.